The clone carrying this T cell receptor beta chain was seen a single time. Its cognate antigen is unknown. The V end was cut by 2 bases, the J end by 7 bases, with 17 bases between. Per the germline V gene, CDR1 is GTSNPN and CDR2 is SVGIG (reference sequence). This CDR3 is built from 15 residues. These data come from a study of shared clonotypes between healthy human individuals. Unsorted samples, those not sorted, used some 100 million PBMCs for genomic DNA. Broader study findings: Sequencing depth was a factor that was expected to affect clonotype sharing among donors.

The assay was run at deep level. The sequenced material, unsorted PBMC DNA, was run on ten immunoSEQ deep assay plates. TCRdb keeps only in-frame clones here, not all; method: immunoSEQ multiplex PCR. Of 75,000 to 100,000 clones listed, more than 45% are singletons. The sequence was collected from a woman between 35 and 50 years old in good health. Some clones in this sample may be carry-over from other donors' samples. The rearrangement joins TRBV30 to TRBJ2-2, with a possible D match to TRBD1 (5 bases). Sequenced: PBMCs. CDR3 sequence reads: CAWSPIQGVGGELFF. The CDR3 bases are TGTGCCTGGAGTCCCATCCAGGGTGTCGGCGGGGAGCTGTTTTTT.